The source of this T cell receptor beta chain is a study of identical twins. There are 15 residues in the CDR3. The cDNA had a unique molecular identifier and a template-switch universal primer site. Using its own MiXCR run on the 5' RACE reads, TCRdb lists one record per CDR3 protein. Of 200,000 to 250,000 distinct CDR3 sequences detected, approximately 7% appear once; the ten largest clones hold 3.5% to 4%. Overall study results and limits: The study found weaker excess twin sharing in beta out-of-frame sequences. Fewer insertions marked abundant cord blood beta clonotypes; young adult naive trended weakly, memory not at all.

Many counts were recorded for this clonotype. Antigen unknown. These sequences were also reported in another study, on yellow fever vaccine responses in identical twins.

The receptor's source is a woman younger than 35 in good health. The J gene is TRBJ2-1, the V gene TRBV21-1; whether TRBD1, the table's D call, matches the DNA was not checked. TRBV21-1 represents a pseudogene. The sample consisted of memory (CD45RO+) T cells sorted from blood. CDR3 region: CASSKLGPAMDEQFF. For the CDR3, the DNA is TGTGCCAGCAGCAAACTGGGACCGGCTATGGATGAGCAGTTCTTC.